What follows are 2 T cell receptor beta chains derived from one specimen sequenced in a study of OX40 agonist ivuxolimab in advanced cancers. Here immunoSEQ multiplex PCR was the method, and the copy in TCRdb shows in-frame clones only, minus some. This table has over 95,000 clones, about 96% appearing once. Sequenced here: CD4+ or CD8+ T cells sorted from blood, sampled in a trial of the OX40 agonist ivuxolimab. These receptors originate from an adult with an advanced solid tumor such as melanoma, head and neck, liver or kidney cancer.

This chain joins TRBV5-5 and TRBJ1-2; TRBD1 agrees at 7 bases. Germline values: CDR1 SGHKS, CDR2 YYEKEE (reference sequence). CDR3 length: 14 amino acids. The ends lost 0 bases at V and 3 bases at J; junction bases unmatched: 2. This CDR3 reads CASSLVGGDYGYTF. The CDR3 DNA sequence: TGTGCCAGCAGCTTGGTAGGGGGCGACTATGGCTACACCTTC.

This chain links TRBV29-1 with TRBJ2-7; TRBD1 might be the D (6 bases). The CDR3 has 13 amino acids. In germline, CDR1 is SQVTM, CDR2 ANQGSEA. V was cut by 4 bases and J by 0 bases, with 10 bases left in between. The CDR3 sequence is CSVGDRSSYEQYF. The CDR3 DNA sequence: TGCAGCGTTGGAGACAGGAGCTCCTACGAGCAGTACTTC.